This passage covers 18 T cell receptor beta chains from one sample sequenced in a study of cytomegalovirus exposure and HLA in healthy donors. A multiplex PCR was run with 60 Vbeta primers and 13 Jbeta primers. Sequenced by immunoSEQ multiplex PCR; TCRdb stores in-frame clones only, minus some. The sample lists 170,000 or so clones, 60% to 85% occurring once. The sequenced sample consisted of PBMCs. These receptors came from a woman between 40 and 50 years old in good health and CMV-seronegative.

The rearrangement joins TRBV27 to TRBJ2-5; 8 nucleotides align to TRBD2. CDR3 size: 17 residues. V lost 5 bases, J lost 5 bases, and 16 bases stayed unmatched. Per the germline V gene, CDR1 is MNHEY and CDR2 is SMNVEV (reference sequence). As DNA, the CDR3 is TGTGCCAGCAGTATGGGGGCTCGGGGGGGCGCGGGCGAGACCCAGTACTTC. Translating it yields CASSMGARGGAGETQYF.

The CDR3 DNA is TGTGCCAGTAGTATAGCTGGGACAAGGGTGCAGCCCCAGCATTTT. Translation: CASSIAGTRVQPQHF. The chain uses TRBV19 and TRBJ1-5; a weak D match, TRBD1 (6 bases). The V and J ends lost 1 base and 7 bases respectively, with 14 bases between them. The CDR3 has 15 residues. CDR1 LNHDA and CDR2 SQIVND come from the germline V gene (reference sequence).

This clone turned up a few times. The chain uses TRBV5-6 and TRBJ2-5, with 9 bases identical to TRBD1. Per the germline V gene, CDR1 is SGHDT and CDR2 is YYEEEE. With V trimmed by 5 bases and J by 4 bases, 9 bases remained unmatched. The CDR3 has 15 residues. CDR3 in amino acids: CASRLIQGAGETQYF. CDR3 sequence (DNA): TGTGCCAGCAGATTAATACAGGGGGCTGGAGAGACCCAGTACTTC.

The rearrangement uses TRBV18 and TRBJ2-2, with D possibly being TRBD1 (5 bases). Per the germline V gene, CDR1 is KGHSH and CDR2 is LQKENI. Trimming took off 6 bases at V and 5 bases at J, with 16 bases between the two ends. The CDR3 length is 15 residues. CDR3 amino acids: CASSLGGAATGELFF. The CDR3, as DNA: TGTGCCAGCTCCCTAGGTGGGGCCGCGACCGGGGAGCTGTTTTTT. Full variable domain (remainder filled in from reference TRBV18 and TRBJ2-2): NAGVMQNPRHLVRRRGQEARLRCSPMKGHSHVYWYRQLPEEGLKFMVYLQKENIIDESGMPKERFSAEFPKEGPSILRIQQVVRGDSAAYFCASSLGGAATGELFFGEGSRLTVL.

The chain has TRBV23-1 and TRBJ2-4; 7 positions match TRBD2. TRBV23-1 is sorted into the ORF group, with uncertain function. The CDR3 has 15 residues. Trimming cost V 2 bases and J 2 bases; bases outside gene matches: 3. CDR3 sequence: CASSQPRGSKNIQYF. As DNA, the CDR3 is TGCGCCAGCAGTCAACCGCGGGGGTCCAAAAACATTCAGTACTTC.

V and J are TRBV28 and TRBJ2-3; D is possibly TRBD2 (6 bases). Germline V CDR1 and CDR2: MDHEN, SYDVKM. CDR3 size: 15 residues. Trimming cost V 5 bases and J 1 base, with 13 bases left between them. The CDR3 sequence: CASSAGGSRTDTQYF. In DNA, the CDR3 is TGTGCCAGCAGTGCTGGAGGGAGCCGCACAGATACGCAGTATTTT.

Many counts were recorded for this clone. The CDR3: CASRRGGVNNEQFF. CDR3 nucleotides: TGTGCCAGCCGGCGGGGCGGGGTCAACAATGAGCAGTTCTTC. The rearrangement uses TRBV27 and TRBJ2-1; tentative D call: TRBD2 (6 bases). The germline V gene encodes CDR1 MNHEY and CDR2 SMNVEV (reference sequence). V dropped 8 bases and J dropped 5 bases, with 16 bases sitting between them. The CDR3 contains 14 residues.

The V and J genes are TRBV19 and TRBJ1-5, with D perhaps TRBD1 (6 bases). The germline gives CDR1 LNHDA, CDR2 SQIVND (reference sequence). Trimming cost V 9 bases and J 7 bases, with 13 bases left between them. The CDR3 has 12 residues. The CDR3 DNA reads TGTGCCAGCGGTTGGCAGGGGCAGCCCCAGCATTTT. It codes for CASGWQGQPQHF.

The chain recombines TRBV5-1 with TRBJ2-5; TRBD2 matches 12 bases. Germline-derived CDR1 and CDR2 are SGHRS and YFSETQ. Trimming took 4 bases from V and 4 from J; bases not matched to a gene: 5. The CDR3 length is 15 residues. The CDR3: CASSDLTSGGETQYF. The DNA for the CDR3 is TGCGCCAGCAGCGACCTGACTAGCGGGGGAGAGACCCAGTACTTC.

V usage is TRBV11-2 and J usage is TRBJ1-1; 8 nucleotides align to TRBD1. Germline V gives CDR1 SGHAT, CDR2 FQNNGV. This CDR3 has 13 amino acids. The V segment lost 10 bases and the J segment 1 base; nucleotides outside the gene matches: 5. The CDR3 coding sequence is TGTGCCACCGGACAGGGACAGAACACTGAAGCTTTCTTT. It yields the protein CATGQGQNTEAFF.

This chain joins TRBV19 and TRBJ2-6; TRBD1 is a possible D gene (5 bases). Trimming took off 7 bases at V and 4 bases at J, with 14 bases between the two ends. There are 15 residues in the CDR3. Looked up from germline, CDR1 is LNHDA and CDR2 is SQIVND (reference sequence). CDR3 nucleotide sequence: TGTGCCAGTACCTTTACAGGACCCGGGGCCAACGTCCTGACTTTC. Protein product: CASTFTGPGANVLTF.

The chain joins TRBV18 to TRBJ1-6; 7 positions match TRBD1. Germline V gene lookup returns CDR1 KGHSH and CDR2 LQKENI. Trimming at V came to 3 bases and at J to 5 bases, leaving 7 bases not matched to a gene. The length of the CDR3 is 16 residues. DNA of the CDR3: TGTGCCAGCTCACCTACGGGTACAGGGGATAATTCACCCCTCCACTTT. This codes for CASSPTGTGDNSPLHF.

This CDR3 is CASSVGGGRQPQHF. The DNA for the CDR3 is TGTGCCAGCAGTGTCGGTGGGGGCCGTCAGCCCCAGCATTTT. The rearrangement uses TRBV28 and TRBJ1-5; tentatively, D is TRBD1 (6 bases). V was trimmed by 5 bases and J by 6 bases, leaving 14 bases between them. Germline V CDR1 and CDR2: MDHEN, SYDVKM. The CDR3 has 14 amino acids.

V usage is TRBV25-1 and J usage is TRBJ2-7; possibly TRBD1 for D (5 bases). V gave up 3 bases and J gave up 1 base, with 7 bases separating them. The CDR3 is 13 residues long. Germline V gene lookup returns CDR1 MGHDK and CDR2 SYGVNS. For the CDR3, the DNA is TGTGCCAGCAGTGATTCAGGGTCCTACGAGCAGTACTTC. Translated, it gives CASSDSGSYEQYF.

The chain recombines TRBV28 with TRBJ2-1; D is possibly TRBD1 (6 bases). Trimming removed 4 bases from V and 3 bases from J, with 13 bases in between. The germline gives CDR1 MDHEN, CDR2 SYDVKM. The CDR3 contains 15 residues. Here the CDR3 reads CASSSPTGLYNEQFF. The CDR3 DNA is TGTGCCAGCAGTTCACCGACAGGACTCTACAATGAGCAGTTCTTC.

This chain joins TRBV2 and TRBJ2-5; D is ambiguous. CDR1 and CDR2 (germline): SNHLY, FYNNEI. Trimming removed 4 bases at V and 4 bases at J, with 16 bases between. CDR3 length: 15 residues. Here the CDR3 DNA reads TGTGCCAGCAGTGGTGTGGGCAGCCAGATAGAGACCCAGTACTTC. This gives the protein CASSGVGSQIETQYF.

A word on this clone: A junction end diverges from the germline sequence, so it may reflect a read error. J is TRBJ1-5 and V is TRBV28; D is undetermined. The CDR3 covers 15 residues. The germline V gene has CDR1 MDHEN and CDR2 SYDVKM. The CDR3 DNA sequence: TGTGCCAGCAGCTTATCAGACTTCACCCATCAGCCCCAGCATTTT. As protein: CASSLSDFTHQPQHF.

V and J are TRBV27 and TRBJ2-7, with D unresolved. The CDR3 covers 13 residues. Germline V gene lookup returns CDR1 MNHEY and CDR2 SMNVEV (reference sequence). The V end lost 4 bases, the J end lost 1 base, and 8 bases lay between the germline ends. CDR3 sequence: CASSSQASYEQYF. CDR3 coding DNA: TGTGCCAGCAGTTCCCAGGCGTCCTACGAGCAGTACTTC.